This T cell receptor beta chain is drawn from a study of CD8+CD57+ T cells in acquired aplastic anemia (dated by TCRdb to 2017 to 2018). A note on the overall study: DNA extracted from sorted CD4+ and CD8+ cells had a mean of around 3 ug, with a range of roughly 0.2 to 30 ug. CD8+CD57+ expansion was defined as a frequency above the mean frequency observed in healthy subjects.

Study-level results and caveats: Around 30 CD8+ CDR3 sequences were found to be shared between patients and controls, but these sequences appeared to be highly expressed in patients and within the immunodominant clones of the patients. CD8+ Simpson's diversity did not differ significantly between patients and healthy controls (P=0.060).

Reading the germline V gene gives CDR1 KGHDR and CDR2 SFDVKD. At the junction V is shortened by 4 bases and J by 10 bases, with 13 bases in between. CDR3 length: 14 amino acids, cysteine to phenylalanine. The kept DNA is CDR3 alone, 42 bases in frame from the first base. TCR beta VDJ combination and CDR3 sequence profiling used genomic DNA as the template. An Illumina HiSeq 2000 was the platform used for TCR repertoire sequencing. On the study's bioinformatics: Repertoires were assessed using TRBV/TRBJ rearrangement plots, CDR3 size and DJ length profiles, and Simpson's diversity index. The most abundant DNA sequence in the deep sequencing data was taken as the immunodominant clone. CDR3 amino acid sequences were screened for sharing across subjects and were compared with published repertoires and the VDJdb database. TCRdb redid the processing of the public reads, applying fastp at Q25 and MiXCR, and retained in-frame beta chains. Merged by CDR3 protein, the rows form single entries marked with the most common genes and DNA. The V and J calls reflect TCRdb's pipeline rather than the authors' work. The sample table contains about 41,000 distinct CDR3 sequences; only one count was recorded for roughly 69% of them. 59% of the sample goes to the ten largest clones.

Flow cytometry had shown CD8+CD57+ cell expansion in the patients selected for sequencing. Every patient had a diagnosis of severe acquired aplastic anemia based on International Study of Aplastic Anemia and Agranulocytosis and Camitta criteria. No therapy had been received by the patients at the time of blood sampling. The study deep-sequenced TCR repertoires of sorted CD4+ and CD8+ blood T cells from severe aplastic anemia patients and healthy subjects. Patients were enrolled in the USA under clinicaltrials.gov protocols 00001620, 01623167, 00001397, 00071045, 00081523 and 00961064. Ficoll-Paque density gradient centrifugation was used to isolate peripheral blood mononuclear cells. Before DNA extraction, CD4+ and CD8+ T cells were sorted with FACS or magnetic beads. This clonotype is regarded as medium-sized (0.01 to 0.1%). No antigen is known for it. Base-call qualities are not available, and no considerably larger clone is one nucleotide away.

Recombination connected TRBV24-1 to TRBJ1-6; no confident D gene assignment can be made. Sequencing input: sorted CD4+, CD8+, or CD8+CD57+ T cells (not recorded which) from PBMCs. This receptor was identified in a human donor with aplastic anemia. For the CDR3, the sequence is CATSESQETSPLHF. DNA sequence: TGTGCCACCAGTGAGAGTCAGGAGACCTCACCCCTCCACTTT.